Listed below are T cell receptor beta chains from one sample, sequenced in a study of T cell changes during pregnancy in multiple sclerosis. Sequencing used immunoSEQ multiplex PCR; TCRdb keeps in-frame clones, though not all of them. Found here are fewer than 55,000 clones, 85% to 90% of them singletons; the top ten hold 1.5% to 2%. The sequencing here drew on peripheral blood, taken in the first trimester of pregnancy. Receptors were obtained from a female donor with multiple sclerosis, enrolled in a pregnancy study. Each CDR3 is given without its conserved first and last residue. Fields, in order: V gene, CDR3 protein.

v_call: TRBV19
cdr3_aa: ASSNVLAGGYNEQF

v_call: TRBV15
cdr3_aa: ATSGRHPSGNQPQH

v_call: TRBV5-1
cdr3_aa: ASSWGGQSGGSPLH

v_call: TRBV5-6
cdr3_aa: ASRPGQAIYEQY

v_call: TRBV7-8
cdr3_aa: ASSLAYGNTEAF

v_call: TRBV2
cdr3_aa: ASSDLGAGGYT

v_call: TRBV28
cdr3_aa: ASSVAHEQY

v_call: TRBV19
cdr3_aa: ASSMRDRGRGQPQH

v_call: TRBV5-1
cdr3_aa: ASSLQGSSYNEQF

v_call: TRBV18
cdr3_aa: ASSPRPGEEGWDQETQY

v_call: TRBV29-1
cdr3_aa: SVVGAGIQANYGYT

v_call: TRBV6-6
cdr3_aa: ASSESGSPLYGYT

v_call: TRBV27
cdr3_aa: ASSRLTGAWNTEAF

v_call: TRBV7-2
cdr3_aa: ASSLARADTQY

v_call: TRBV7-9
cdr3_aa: ASSYITSWSSSYNEQF

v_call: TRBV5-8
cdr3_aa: ASSLGLGQY

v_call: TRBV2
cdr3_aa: ASSEGLNTEAF

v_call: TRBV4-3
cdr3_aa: ASSQEPGGGGGEKLF

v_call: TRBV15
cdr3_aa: ATSRDRTGQGFYEQY

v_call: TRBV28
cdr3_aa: ASSEALKDTQY

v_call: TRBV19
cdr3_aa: ASSPWTGRGTEAF

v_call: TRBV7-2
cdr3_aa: ASSLAAGRTEAF

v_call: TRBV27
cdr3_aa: ASSWTRSNTEAF

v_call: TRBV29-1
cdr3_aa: SVSPGNNEQF

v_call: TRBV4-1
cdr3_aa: ASSRGTSGTYEQY

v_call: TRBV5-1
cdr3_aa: ASSSGDSSGNTIY

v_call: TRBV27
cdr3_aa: ASSTTTGSYEQY

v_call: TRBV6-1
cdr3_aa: ASRTQGAHKDGAF

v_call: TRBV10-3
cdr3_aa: AISVGGTYEQY

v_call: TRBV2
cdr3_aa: ASGLAGGETQY

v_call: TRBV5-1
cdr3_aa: ASSLALPYNEQF

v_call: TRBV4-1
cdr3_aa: ASSQGQGFGTEAF

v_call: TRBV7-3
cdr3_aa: ASSLTGGDREQF

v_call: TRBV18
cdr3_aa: ASSPSGGQETQY

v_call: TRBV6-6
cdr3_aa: ASSPVGGSAEQY

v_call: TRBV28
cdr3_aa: ASSLTGFAF

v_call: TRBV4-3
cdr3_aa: ASSQGRTGFYGYT

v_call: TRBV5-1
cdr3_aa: ASRVLVAGFTDTQY

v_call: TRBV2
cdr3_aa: ASSSRGAGYT

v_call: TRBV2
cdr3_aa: ASSADTNTEAF

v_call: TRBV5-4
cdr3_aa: ASSRSGRASEKLF

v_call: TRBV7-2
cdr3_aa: ASSPQGAPDTEAF

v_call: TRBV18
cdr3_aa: ASSPTEIGYNEQF

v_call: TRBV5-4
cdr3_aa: ASSLSTSGGAHTQY

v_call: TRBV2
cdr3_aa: ASSRQGGADTQY

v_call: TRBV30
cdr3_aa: AWTHRNTGELF

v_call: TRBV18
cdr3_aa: ASSPSGQGAWTGELF

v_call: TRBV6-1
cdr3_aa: ASSELIPVWETQY